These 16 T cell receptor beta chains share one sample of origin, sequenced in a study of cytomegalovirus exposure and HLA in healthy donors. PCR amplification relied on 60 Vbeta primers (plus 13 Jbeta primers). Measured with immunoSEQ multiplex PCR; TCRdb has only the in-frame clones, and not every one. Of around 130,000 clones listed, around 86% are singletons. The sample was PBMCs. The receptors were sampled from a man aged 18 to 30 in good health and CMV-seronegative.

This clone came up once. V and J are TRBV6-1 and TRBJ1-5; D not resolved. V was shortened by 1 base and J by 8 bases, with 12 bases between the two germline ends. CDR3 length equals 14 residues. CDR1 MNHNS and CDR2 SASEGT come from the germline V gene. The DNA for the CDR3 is TGTGCCAGCAGTGAAGGCGACCAGAGGGAGCCCCAGCATTTT. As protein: CASSEGDQREPQHF.

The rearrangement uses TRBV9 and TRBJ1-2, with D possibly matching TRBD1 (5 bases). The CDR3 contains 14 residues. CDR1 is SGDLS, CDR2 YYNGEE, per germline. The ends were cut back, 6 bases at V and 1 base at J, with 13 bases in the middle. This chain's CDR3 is CASTPRVINYGYTF. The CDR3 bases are TGTGCCAGCACGCCCAGGGTTATTAACTATGGCTACACCTTC.

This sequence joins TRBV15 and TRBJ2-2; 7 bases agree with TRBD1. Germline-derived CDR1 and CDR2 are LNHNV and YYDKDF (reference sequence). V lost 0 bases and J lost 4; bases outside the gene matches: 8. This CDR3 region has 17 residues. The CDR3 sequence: CATSRESNRGVTGELFF. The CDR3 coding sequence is TGTGCCACCAGCAGAGAATCTAACAGGGGCGTCACCGGGGAGCTGTTTTTT.

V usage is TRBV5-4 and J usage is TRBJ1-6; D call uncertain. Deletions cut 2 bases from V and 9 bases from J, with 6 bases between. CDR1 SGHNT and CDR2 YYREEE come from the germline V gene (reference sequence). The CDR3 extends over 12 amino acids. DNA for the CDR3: TGTGCCAGCAGCTTAAGGAGTTCACCCCTCCACTTT. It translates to CASSLRSSPLHF.

For the CDR3, the DNA is TGTGCCAGCAGCTTGGAGACCGAGAATCAGCCCCAGCATTTT. Amino acid sequence: CASSLETENQPQHF. The V gene is TRBV7-9, the J gene TRBJ1-5; D gene ambiguous. V lost 3 bases and J lost 4, with 10 bases in between. This CDR3 has 14 amino acids. The V gene's germline CDR1 is SEHNR and CDR2 FQNEAQ (reference sequence). Supplemented by reference TRBV7-9 and TRBJ1-5, the full variable domain reads DTGVSQNPRHKITKRGQNVTFRCDPISEHNRLYWYRQTLGQGPEFLTYFQNEAQLEKSRLLSDRFSAERPKGSFSTLEIQRTEQGDSAMYLCASSLETENQPQHFGDGTRLSIL.

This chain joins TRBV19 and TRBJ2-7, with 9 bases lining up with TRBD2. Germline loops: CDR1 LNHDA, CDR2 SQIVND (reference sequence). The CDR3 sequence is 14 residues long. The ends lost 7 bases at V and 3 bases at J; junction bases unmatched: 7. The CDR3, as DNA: TGTGCCAGTATGGATCTAGCGGGAAACTACGAGCAGTACTTC. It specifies CASMDLAGNYEQYF.

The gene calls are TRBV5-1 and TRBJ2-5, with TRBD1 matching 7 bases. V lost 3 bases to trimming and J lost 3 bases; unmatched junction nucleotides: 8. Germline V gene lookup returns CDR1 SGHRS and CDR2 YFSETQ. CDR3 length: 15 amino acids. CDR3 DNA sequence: TGCGCCAGCAGCTGGGGGACAGCAGAGAAAGAGACCCAGTACTTC. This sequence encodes CASSWGTAEKETQYF.

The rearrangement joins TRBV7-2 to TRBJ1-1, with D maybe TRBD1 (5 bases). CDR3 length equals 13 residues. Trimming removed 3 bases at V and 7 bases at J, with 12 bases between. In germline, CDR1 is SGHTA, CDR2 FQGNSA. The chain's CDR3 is CASSFARTGEAFF. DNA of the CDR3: TGTGCCAGCAGCTTCGCCAGAACAGGTGAAGCTTTCTTT.

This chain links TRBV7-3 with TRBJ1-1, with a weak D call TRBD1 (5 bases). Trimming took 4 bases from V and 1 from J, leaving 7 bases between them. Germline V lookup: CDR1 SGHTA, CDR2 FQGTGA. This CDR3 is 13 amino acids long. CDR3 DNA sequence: TGTGCCAGCAGCTCAGGACAGAACACTGAAGCTTTCTTT. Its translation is CASSSGQNTEAFF.

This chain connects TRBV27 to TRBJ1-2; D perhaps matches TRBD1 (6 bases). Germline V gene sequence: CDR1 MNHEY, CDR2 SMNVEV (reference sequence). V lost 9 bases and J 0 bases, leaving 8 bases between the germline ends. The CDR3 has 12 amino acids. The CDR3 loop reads CASGQSNYGYTF. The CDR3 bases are TGTGCCAGTGGACAGTCTAACTATGGCTACACCTTC.

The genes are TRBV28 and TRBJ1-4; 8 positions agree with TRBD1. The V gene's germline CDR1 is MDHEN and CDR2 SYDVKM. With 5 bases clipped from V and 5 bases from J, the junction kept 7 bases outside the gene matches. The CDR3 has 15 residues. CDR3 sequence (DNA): TGTGCCAGCAGTCCACCGACAGGGGTGAATGAAAAACTGTTTTTT. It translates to CASSPPTGVNEKLFF.

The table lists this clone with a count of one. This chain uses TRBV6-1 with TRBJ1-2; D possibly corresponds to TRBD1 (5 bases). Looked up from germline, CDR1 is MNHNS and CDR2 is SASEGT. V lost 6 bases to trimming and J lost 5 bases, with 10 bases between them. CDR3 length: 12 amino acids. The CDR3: CASRETDYGYTF. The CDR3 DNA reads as TGTGCCAGCAGGGAGACAGATTATGGCTACACCTTC.

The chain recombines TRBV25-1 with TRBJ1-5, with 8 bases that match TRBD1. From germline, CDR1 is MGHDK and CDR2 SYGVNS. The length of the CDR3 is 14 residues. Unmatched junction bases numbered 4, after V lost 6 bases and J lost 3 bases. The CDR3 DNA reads TGTGCCAGCAGAGGACAGGGATTCAATCAGCCCCAGCATTTT. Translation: CASRGQGFNQPQHF.

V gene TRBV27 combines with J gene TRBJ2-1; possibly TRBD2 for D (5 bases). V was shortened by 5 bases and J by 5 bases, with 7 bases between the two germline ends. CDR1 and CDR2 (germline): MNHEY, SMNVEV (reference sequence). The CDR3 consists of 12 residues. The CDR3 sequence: CASSRRDNEQFF. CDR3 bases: TGTGCCAGCAGTAGGCGGGACAATGAGCAGTTCTTC.

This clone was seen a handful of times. DNA of the CDR3: TGTGCCACACGCCAGAATAGCGGGGAAGAGACCCAGTACTTC. Translation: CATRQNSGEETQYF. The genes are TRBV10-3 and TRBJ2-5, with 8 bases fitting TRBD2. V trimming: 10 bases; J trimming: 3 bases; junction bases outside the gene matches: 10. Germline loops: CDR1 ENHRY, CDR2 SYGVKD. There are 14 residues in the CDR3.

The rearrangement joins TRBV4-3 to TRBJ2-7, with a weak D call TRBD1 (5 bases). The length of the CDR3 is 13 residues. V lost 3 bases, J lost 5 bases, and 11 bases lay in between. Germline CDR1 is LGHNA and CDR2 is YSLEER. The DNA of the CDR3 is TGCGCCAGCAGCCATCGTACAGGTAACGAGCAGTACTTC. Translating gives CASSHRTGNEQYF.